The 22 T cell receptor beta chains reported below all come from one sample, sequenced in a study of blood T cell repertoires in COVID-19. The repertoire was sequenced with immunoSEQ multiplex PCR; TCRdb's copy has only in-frame clones and lacks some. The sample consists of about 480,000 clones, around 89% of them appearing once. The source material was peripheral blood. These receptors were obtained from a young woman with acute or convalescent COVID-19.

V usage is TRBV5-4 and J usage is TRBJ2-5, with a tentative D call TRBD1 (6 bases). Germline-derived CDR1 and CDR2 are SGHNT and YYREEE (reference sequence). Trimming pared 4 bases from V and 5 bases from J, leaving 9 bases between. The CDR3 contains 12 residues. The CDR3 region is CASSRGWETQYF. The CDR3 region has the DNA TGTGCCAGCAGCAGGGGGTGGGAGACCCAGTACTTC.

This sequence joins TRBV7-6 and TRBJ1-5; D is possibly TRBD1 (5 bases). The germline V and J ends were trimmed by 5 bases and 5 bases, with 16 bases remaining between them. The CDR3 has 15 amino acids. Germline lookup yields CDR1 SGHVS and CDR2 FNYEAQ. As DNA, the CDR3 is TGTGCCAGCAGCCTCCGGGACGGGGGGGATCAGCCCCAGCATTTT. This encodes CASSLRDGGDQPQHF.

This sequence joins TRBV30 and TRBJ1-5; no clear D. The CDR3 runs to 14 residues. The germline V gene has CDR1 GTSNPN and CDR2 SVGIG (reference sequence). The V gene lost 1 base and the J gene lost 2 bases, with 9 bases spanning the gap. The CDR3 sequence is CAWSGVFGNQPQHF. The CDR3 DNA reads TGTGCCTGGAGTGGAGTTTTTGGCAATCAGCCCCAGCATTTT. The full variable domain, rest sourced from reference TRBV30 and TRBJ1-5, is SQTIHQWPATLVQPVGSPLSLECTVEGTSNPNLYWYRQAAGRGLQLLFYSVGIGQISSEVPQNLSASRPQDRQFILSSKKLLLSDSGFYLCAWSGVFGNQPQHFGDGTRLSIL.

This rearrangement joins TRBV6-4 to TRBJ1-2; 10 bases fit TRBD1. V lost 6 bases to trimming and J lost 3 bases; unmatched junction nucleotides: 4. Germline assignment: CDR1 MRHNA and CDR2 SNTAGT. This CDR3 has 14 amino acids. The CDR3, as DNA: TGTGCCAGCAGGCGGGACAGGGGACACTATGGCTACACCTTC. Translation: CASRRDRGHYGYTF.

The chain has TRBV28 and TRBJ1-1; tentatively, D is TRBD1 (6 bases). Trimming left V 7 bases short and J 6 bases short, with 15 bases between. Germline values: CDR1 MDHEN, CDR2 SYDVKM. CDR3 length: 13 amino acids. This chain's CDR3 is CASIPRGNSEAFF. In DNA form, the CDR3 reads TGTGCCAGCATACCCAGGGGCAACTCTGAAGCTTTCTTT.

This chain joins TRBV29-1 and TRBJ2-2, with D uncertain. The CDR3 is 15 amino acids. Per the germline V gene, CDR1 is SQVTM and CDR2 is ANQGSEA. V was cut by 6 bases and J by 1 base, with 15 bases left in between. The CDR3 spells CSVTTAFQNTGELFF. The CDR3 bases are TGCAGCGTCACAACAGCCTTCCAGAACACCGGGGAGCTGTTTTTT.

The V gene is TRBV28, the J gene TRBJ2-3, with 10 bases aligning to TRBD2. V dropped 7 bases and J dropped 2; count of bases not matched to a gene: 12. Germline V CDR1 and CDR2: MDHEN, SYDVKM. This CDR3 region has 17 residues. In DNA form, the CDR3 reads TGTGCCAGCAATAGGGCTAGCGGGGGTTGGGACACAGATACGCAGTATTTT. This translates into CASNRASGGWDTDTQYF.

This clone was recorded many times. The V and J genes are TRBV12-3 or TRBV12-4 and TRBJ1-5; 9 bases are a match to TRBD1. Trimming cost V 6 bases and J 9 bases; bases outside gene matches: 6. The CDR3 contains 13 residues. CDR3 region: CASRGQGQGPQHF. The CDR3 nucleotides read TGTGCCAGCAGGGGACAGGGTCAAGGGCCCCAGCATTTT.

The genes are TRBV6-1 and TRBJ1-5, with D possibly being TRBD1 (6 bases). V was pared by 3 bases and J by 6 bases, with 15 bases between. This CDR3 has 15 residues. CDR1 MNHNS and CDR2 SASEGT come from the germline V gene. CDR3 sequence reads: CASSDVGGFGQPQHF. Written as DNA, the CDR3 is TGTGCCAGCAGTGACGTAGGGGGATTTGGTCAGCCCCAGCATTTT.

The chain links TRBV24-1 to TRBJ2-7; D is perhaps TRBD1 (7 bases). V dropped 4 bases and J dropped 1 base, with 10 bases sitting between them. Germline V gene lookup returns CDR1 KGHDR and CDR2 SFDVKD. This CDR3 is built from 14 residues. As DNA, the CDR3 is TGTGCCACCAGTGAGTCAGGGGGGTCCTACGAGCAGTACTTC. It yields the protein CATSESGGSYEQYF.

This sequence joins TRBV3-1 (or the pseudogene TRBV3-2) and TRBJ2-1; TRBD2 matches at 13 bases. Germline CDR1 LGHDT, CDR2 YNNKEL (reference sequence). This CDR3 is built from 15 residues. The junction had 3 bases not matched to a gene; V was cut back by 10 bases and J by 0 bases. In DNA form, the CDR3 reads TGTGCCACCAGACTAGCGGGGGGCTCCTACAATGAGCAGTTCTTC. Protein sequence: CATRLAGGSYNEQFF.

V and J are TRBV7-3 and TRBJ2-7; possibly TRBD1 for D (6 bases). Germline lookup yields CDR1 SGHTA and CDR2 FQGTGA. This CDR3 is 15 amino acids long. Trimming removed 2 bases at V and 0 bases at J, with 11 bases between. The CDR3 sequence: CASSLSGVGSYEQYF. CDR3 sequence (DNA): TGTGCCAGCAGCTTATCAGGGGTGGGCTCCTACGAGCAGTACTTC.

As to this clone: Other DNA sequences in this specimen translate into the identical CDR3. The chain recombines TRBV7-3 with TRBJ2-7; 13 bases match TRBD2. V lost 3 bases to trimming and J lost 7 bases; unmatched junction nucleotides: 6. There are 15 residues in the CDR3. Germline-derived CDR1 and CDR2 are SGHTA and FQGTGA. DNA of the CDR3: TGTGCCAGCAGCTTGGGACTAGCGGGAACGGGAGAGCAGTACTTC. Its translation: CASSLGLAGTGEQYF.

Note on this clone: Mismatch with germline at one junction end may stem from a read error. The chain carries TRBV9 and TRBJ1-6; possibly TRBD1 for D (5 bases). The CDR3 sequence is 13 residues long. Germline values: CDR1 SGDLS, CDR2 YYNGEE. The CDR3 nucleotides read TGTGCCAGCAGCGTAGAGGGGAATTTACCCCTCCACTTT. It translates to CASSVEGNLPLHF.

The chain is built from TRBV24-1 and TRBJ2-7; 8 bases map to TRBD2. Germline values: CDR1 KGHDR, CDR2 SFDVKD. V lost 7 bases to trimming and J lost 3 bases; unmatched junction nucleotides: 7. CDR3 length equals 14 residues. CDR3 sequence (DNA): TGTGCCACCAGACTGACTAGCGCCAGCTACGAGCAGTACTTC. Amino acids: CATRLTSASYEQYF.

This chain connects TRBV4-1 to TRBJ1-5, with a tentative D call TRBD1 (6 bases). Germline CDR1 reads MGHRA; CDR2 reads YSYEKL. The V end was cut by 1 base, the J end by 5 bases, with 15 bases between. CDR3 length: 16 residues. The CDR3 DNA reads TGCGCCAGCAGCCAAGTAGGGGGAAGTAGAGATCAGCCCCAGCATTTT. It is translated as CASSQVGGSRDQPQHF.

This sequence joins TRBV11-3 and TRBJ2-3; 12 nucleotides agree with TRBD2. This CDR3 is 16 amino acids long. Germline V lookup: CDR1 SGHNT, CDR2 YENEEA. V shed 3 bases and J 2 bases; nucleotides not matched to a gene: 3. The CDR3: CASSLTSGGNTDTQYF. Here the CDR3 DNA reads TGTGCCAGCAGCTTGACTAGCGGGGGAAACACAGATACGCAGTATTTT.

This chain links TRBV18 with TRBJ2-3; D gene uncertain. The CDR3 totals 14 residues. Germline values: CDR1 KGHSH, CDR2 LQKENI. Trimming shortened V by 2 bases and J by 3 bases, and 9 bases separated the two germline ends. CDR3 coding DNA: TGTGCCAGCTCACCAGTTTCAGAAACAGATACGCAGTATTTT. Translated, it gives CASSPVSETDTQYF.

The chain couples TRBV14 to TRBJ2-2, with a weak D call TRBD2 (5 bases). The CDR3 is made up of 16 amino acids. V lost 1 base and J 2 bases, leaving 11 bases between the germline ends. Germline V gene data show CDR1 as SGHDN and CDR2 as FVKESK. Written as DNA, the CDR3 is TGTGCCAGCAGCCAAGTTCGAGGGATTAACACCGGGGAGCTGTTTTTT. It translates to CASSQVRGINTGELFF.

V and J are TRBV4-1 and TRBJ1-6; D might be TRBD1 (6 bases). Germline CDR1 is MGHRA and CDR2 is YSYEKL. The CDR3 consists of 16 residues. V was pared by 3 bases and J by 1 base, with 10 bases between. The CDR3 DNA sequence: TGCGCCAGCAGCCAGCAGGGGATATCCTATAATTCACCCCTCCACTTT. This sequence encodes CASSQQGISYNSPLHF.

The V gene is TRBV5-1, the J gene TRBJ2-3; no firm D call. The CDR3 is 12 residues long. Germline CDR1 is SGHRS and CDR2 is YFSETQ. V lost 5 bases, J lost 4 bases, and 8 bases lay in between. The CDR3 DNA reads TGCGCCAGCAGTTCTGTTGCAGATACGCAGTATTTT. Translating gives CASSSVADTQYF.

This clone was found a few times. J is TRBJ1-1 and V is TRBV27; no definite D call. Trimming took 5 bases from V and 1 from J, leaving 8 bases between them. The CDR3 spans 13 residues. Germline V lookup: CDR1 MNHEY, CDR2 SMNVEV (reference sequence). In DNA form, the CDR3 reads TGTGCCAGCAGTATTAACAGGAACACTGAAGCTTTCTTT. Translation: CASSINRNTEAFF.